The 30 T cell receptor beta chains presented below share a single source sample, sequenced in a study of blood T cell repertoires in COVID-19. The repertoire was sequenced with immunoSEQ multiplex PCR; TCRdb's copy has only in-frame clones and lacks some. The data show about 67,000 clones, roughly 90% seen once. Sequencing was done on a sample of peripheral blood. All receptors derive from an older woman with acute or convalescent COVID-19.

The chain carries TRBV5-1 and TRBJ1-2; 8 bases fit TRBD1. After removal of 3 bases from V and 1 base from J, the junction contained 5 bases not matched to a gene. The CDR3 spans 15 residues. The germline CDR1 and CDR2 sequences are SGHRS and YFSETQ. CDR3 bases: TGCGCCAGCAGCTCCGGGACAGGTCTTAACTATGGCTACACCTTC. Residues: CASSSGTGLNYGYTF.

The chain combines TRBV5-4 with TRBJ1-6; 11 bases align to TRBD1. In germline, CDR1 is SGHNT, CDR2 YYREEE (reference sequence). After removal of 0 bases from V and 8 bases from J, the junction contained 1 base not matched to a gene. The CDR3 is made up of 15 amino acids. The CDR3 loop is CASSLGTGGDSPLHF. The CDR3, as DNA: TGTGCCAGCAGCTTGGGGACAGGGGGCGATTCACCCCTCCACTTT.

The CDR3 spells CASSEASWAEQFF. CDR3 nucleotides: TGTGCCAGCAGTGAAGCTAGTTGGGCGGAGCAGTTCTTC. The chain links TRBV6-1 to TRBJ2-1; D unclear. CDR1 is MNHNS, CDR2 SASEGT, per germline. The length of the CDR3 is 13 residues. V was cut by 0 bases and J by 10 bases, with 10 bases left in between.

The chain carries TRBV7-8 and TRBJ2-5; 7 positions agree with TRBD1. This CDR3 has 13 residues. The germline CDR1 and CDR2 sequences are SGHVS and FQNEAQ. Trimming at V came to 5 bases and at J to 1 base, leaving 1 base not matched to a gene. The CDR3 DNA reads TGTGCCAGCAGCCGGACAGGCCAAGAGACCCAGTACTTC. As protein: CASSRTGQETQYF.

V usage is TRBV20-1 and J usage is TRBJ1-1, with D unclear. In germline, CDR1 is DFQATT, CDR2 SNEGSKA (reference sequence). V was clipped by 4 bases and J by 1 base, with 4 bases between them. The CDR3 totals 11 residues. The CDR3: CSATGNTEAFF. The DNA for the CDR3 is TGCAGTGCTACAGGGAACACTGAAGCTTTCTTT.

This clone was found once. The chain recombines TRBV5-4 with TRBJ1-1; D may be TRBD1 (6 bases). The CDR3 has 13 residues. V dropped 1 base and J dropped 6 bases, with 10 bases sitting between them. Germline loops: CDR1 SGHNT, CDR2 YYREEE (reference sequence). The CDR3 DNA is TGTGCCAGCAGCTTGACAGGGACCTCTGAAGCTTTCTTT. Its protein is CASSLTGTSEAFF.

This chain connects TRBV28 to TRBJ1-4; 8 bases match TRBD1. The CDR3 runs to 15 residues. The V segment lost 6 bases and the J segment 5 bases; nucleotides outside the gene matches: 8. The V gene's germline CDR1 is MDHEN and CDR2 SYDVKM. The CDR3 here is CASSATGGANEKLFF. The CDR3 DNA reads as TGTGCCAGCAGCGCCACAGGGGGGGCCAATGAAAAACTGTTTTTT.

The V gene is TRBV7-9, the J gene TRBJ2-5; D gene uncertain. V was shortened by 1 base and J by 1 base, with 4 bases between the two germline ends. Germline V gene sequence: CDR1 SEHNR, CDR2 FQNEAQ (reference sequence). There are 13 residues in the CDR3. CDR3 coding DNA: TGTGCCAGCAGCTTAGACAGCCAAGAGACCCAGTACTTC. Translation: CASSLDSQETQYF. Combining the CDR3 with reference TRBV7-9 and TRBJ2-5 gives the whole variable domain DTGVSQNPRHKITKRGQNVTFRCDPISEHNRLYWYRQTLGQGPEFLTYFQNEAQLEKSRLLSDRFSAERPKGSFSTLEIQRTEQGDSAMYLCASSLDSQETQYFGPGTRLLVL.

The gene calls are TRBV5-6 and TRBJ1-4, with D uncertain. Germline V gene sequence: CDR1 SGHDT, CDR2 YYEEEE. CDR3 length equals 14 residues. V shed 4 bases and J shed 8 bases, with 15 bases lying between them. The CDR3 bases are TGTGCCAGCAGCGCCAGTGGGCCGGGAGAAAAACTGTTTTTT. It is translated as CASSASGPGEKLFF.

There are a few counts of this clone. The sample carries other DNA sequences with the same CDR3. The chain links TRBV7-3 to TRBJ2-5; 8 positions match TRBD1. Germline CDR1 and CDR2: SGHTA and FQGTGA. The CDR3 extends over 14 amino acids. J was trimmed by 1 base and V by 4 bases; bases with no gene match: 2. Here the CDR3 DNA reads TGTGCCAGCAGCTCCACAGGGGGCCAAGAGACCCAGTACTTC. Its protein product is CASSSTGGQETQYF.

The chain has TRBV13 and TRBJ2-5; D not resolved. CDR1 PRHDT and CDR2 FYEKMQ come from the germline V gene (reference sequence). Trimming pared 4 bases from V and 5 bases from J, leaving 17 bases between. The length of the CDR3 is 15 residues. CDR3 sequence reads: CASSSTISGLETQYF. The DNA of the CDR3 is TGTGCCAGCAGCTCTACAATATCCGGGTTGGAGACCCAGTACTTC.

The chain uses TRBV6-5 and TRBJ1-3, with a weak D call TRBD1 (6 bases). CDR3 length equals 15 residues. Germline CDR1 reads MNHEY; CDR2 reads SVGAGI. V was shortened by 8 bases and J by 9 bases, with 23 bases between the two germline ends. CDR3 nucleotides: TGTGCCAGCGAAGCTCCCCGAGGACAGTGGAGCACCATATATTTT. Protein product: CASEAPRGQWSTIYF.

V is TRBV10-3 and J is TRBJ1-5; 7 positions match TRBD1. The germline gives CDR1 ENHRY, CDR2 SYGVKD. CDR3 length: 13 amino acids. J lost 4 bases, V lost 4 bases, and 1 base had no gene match. The CDR3 loop is CAISATGNQPQHF. CDR3 coding DNA: TGTGCCATCAGTGCGACAGGGAATCAGCCCCAGCATTTT.

This chain's CDR3 is CASRSRGRGFQQYV. CDR3 nucleotide sequence: TGTGCCAGCAGATCCAGGGGGCGAGGTTTCCAGCAGTACGTC. The chain has TRBV28 and TRBJ2-7, with 8 bases that match TRBD1. The CDR3 spans 14 residues. CDR1 MDHEN and CDR2 SYDVKM come from the germline V gene. Trimming cost V 6 bases and J 8 bases; bases outside gene matches: 12.

This clone was counted a single time. The chain couples TRBV10-1 to TRBJ2-1; the D gene is possibly TRBD2 (6 bases). CDR1 WNHNN and CDR2 SYGVQD come from the germline V gene (reference sequence). Trimming shortened V by 0 bases and J by 7 bases, and 7 bases separated the two germline ends. This CDR3 comprises 13 residues. The CDR3 DNA reads TGCGCCAGCAGTGAGTCTCTAGCGAATGAGCAGTTCTTC. It encodes CASSESLANEQFF.

J is TRBJ1-1 and V is TRBV6-5, with D maybe TRBD1 (5 bases). Germline V lookup: CDR1 MNHEY, CDR2 SVGAGI. CDR3 length: 15 amino acids. V dropped 0 bases and J dropped 1 base, with 9 bases sitting between them. CDR3 sequence reads: CASSYSTGANTEAFF. The CDR3 DNA is TGTGCCAGCAGTTACTCAACAGGAGCGAACACTGAAGCTTTCTTT.

The chain links TRBV10-2 to TRBJ2-2; D is uncertain. This CDR3 is built from 12 residues. Trimming pared 2 bases from V and 7 bases from J, leaving 5 bases between. Germline V gives CDR1 WSHSY, CDR2 SAAADI. The CDR3 nucleotides are TGCGCCAGCAGTGAGCAATTCGGGGAGCTGTTTTTT. Translated, it gives CASSEQFGELFF.

The genes are TRBV2 and TRBJ1-5; tentative D call: TRBD1 (5 bases). This CDR3 is 15 amino acids long. Trimming took 8 bases from V and 2 from J, leaving 16 bases between them. Looked up from germline, CDR1 is SNHLY and CDR2 is FYNNEI. The CDR3: CASLEARAGNQPQHF. CDR3 bases: TGTGCCAGCCTCGAGGCCAGGGCTGGCAATCAGCCCCAGCATTTT.

The rearrangement uses TRBV7-3 and TRBJ2-1; TRBD2 aligns across 10 bases. In germline, CDR1 is SGHTA, CDR2 FQGTGA. This CDR3 has 16 amino acids. Unmatched junction bases numbered 4, after V lost 1 base and J lost 4 bases. The CDR3 DNA is TGTGCCAGCAGCTTAATGCATAGCGGGAGGTACAATGAGCAGTTCTTC. Amino acid sequence: CASSLMHSGRYNEQFF.

This clone was found a few times. The CDR3 here is CASSQASGSGTGELFF. The CDR3 bases are TGCGCCAGCAGCCAAGCTAGCGGGAGCGGCACCGGGGAGCTGTTTTTT. This chain uses TRBV4-3 with TRBJ2-2; TRBD2 aligns across 10 bases. The CDR3 runs to 16 residues. Trimming at V came to 1 base and at J to 4 bases, leaving 3 bases not matched to a gene. The germline V gene has CDR1 LGHNA and CDR2 YSLEER.

V gene TRBV2 combines with J gene TRBJ1-2; D unclear. Trimming cost V 5 bases and J 8 bases, with 12 bases left between them. Germline V lookup: CDR1 SNHLY, CDR2 FYNNEI. This CDR3 contains 12 residues. For the CDR3, the DNA is TGTGCCAGCAGTCCTCCGGGAGGGGGCTACACCTTC. It codes for CASSPPGGGYTF. The complete variable domain, with remaining parts taken from reference TRBV2 and TRBJ1-2, reads EPEVTQTPSHQVTQMGQEVILRCVPISNHLYFYWYRQILGQKVEFLVSFYNNEISEKSEIFDDQFSVERPDGSNFTLKIRSTKLEDSAMYFCASSPPGGGYTFGSGTRLTVV.

This clone turned up a few times. V and J are TRBV7-2 and TRBJ1-1; the match to TRBD1 covers 7 bases. In germline, CDR1 is SGHTA, CDR2 FQGNSA. The CDR3 sequence is 12 residues long. Trimming removed 2 bases from V and 10 bases from J; junction bases left unmatched: 4. DNA of the CDR3: TGTGCCAGCAGCTTATGGAGGGGGCGAGCTTTCTTT. This gives the protein CASSLWRGRAFF.

This chain uses TRBV18 with TRBJ1-4; no clear D. The germline gives CDR1 KGHSH, CDR2 LQKENI. This CDR3 is 15 amino acids long. V was clipped by 6 bases and J by 6 bases, with 17 bases between them. DNA of the CDR3: TGTGCCAGCTCTCGGACCCCACAGAGGGATGAAAAACTGTTTTTT. This gives the protein CASSRTPQRDEKLFF.

V gene TRBV5-1 combines with J gene TRBJ2-5, with 8 bases matching TRBD2. This CDR3 has 18 residues. V dropped 0 bases and J dropped 4; count of bases not matched to a gene: 14. Looked up from germline, CDR1 is SGHRS and CDR2 is YFSETQ. The CDR3 DNA follows: TGCGCCAGCAGCTTGGTCCGACTAGCGCCAGAGGAGGGAGAGACCCAGTACTTC. The encoded protein is CASSLVRLAPEEGETQYF. The full variable domain, completed using reference TRBV5-1 and TRBJ2-5, is KAGVTQTPRYLIKTRGQQVTLSCSPISGHRSVSWYQQTPGQGLQFLFEYFSETQRNKGNFPGRFSGRQFSNSRSEMNVSTLELGDSALYLCASSLVRLAPEEGETQYFGPGTRLLVL.

This chain links TRBV19 with TRBJ1-4; the D is unclear. Germline lookup yields CDR1 LNHDA and CDR2 SQIVND (reference sequence). The CDR3 is 16 residues long. V shed 7 bases and J shed 0 bases, with 15 bases lying between them. The CDR3 loop is CASTYSRSATNEKLFF. For the CDR3, the DNA is TGTGCCAGTACCTATTCGAGGTCAGCAACTAATGAAAAACTGTTTTTT.

This clone was detected a few times. This sequence joins TRBV5-6 and TRBJ2-7; the D gene is possibly TRBD1 (5 bases). Trimming removed 1 base from V and 7 bases from J, with 21 bases in between. CDR1 and CDR2 (germline): SGHDT, YYEEEE. The CDR3 is 16 residues long. In nucleotides, the CDR3 is TGTGCCAGCAGCTTGTTTTGGTCAGGATATGGGGCGGAGCAGTACGTC. This gives the protein CASSLFWSGYGAEQYV.

The gene calls are TRBV5-1 and TRBJ1-3; no reliable D call. Germline V lookup: CDR1 SGHRS, CDR2 YFSETQ. The CDR3 extends over 15 amino acids. V was cut by 0 bases and J by 4 bases, with 11 bases left in between. As DNA, the CDR3 is TGCGCCAGCAGCTTGGTTGGCGGCCACGGAAACACCATATATTTT. Its protein product is CASSLVGGHGNTIYF.

This chain uses TRBV6-2 or TRBV6-3 with TRBJ2-7; possibly TRBD1 for D (5 bases). The germline V gene encodes CDR1 MNHEY and CDR2 SVGEGT. This CDR3 is built from 13 residues. The germline V and J ends were trimmed by 4 bases and 2 bases, with 9 bases remaining between them. The CDR3 loop is CASSWGSTYEQYV. The CDR3 nucleotides read TGTGCCAGCAGTTGGGGCAGTACCTACGAGCAGTACGTC.

On this clone itself: This may stem from a read error, because a much larger clone lies one nucleotide away. The chain carries TRBV27 and TRBJ2-2; 8 nucleotides match TRBD1. The V segment lost 3 bases and the J segment 6 bases; nucleotides outside the gene matches: 0. CDR3 length: 13 residues. The germline V gene encodes CDR1 MNHEY and CDR2 SMNVEV (reference sequence). The CDR3 region has the DNA TGTGCCAGCAGTTTGGGACAGGCCGGGGAGCTGTTTTTT. It is translated as CASSLGQAGELFF.

The chain has TRBV13 and TRBJ1-1; D is ambiguous. The CDR3 is 14 residues long. CDR1 and CDR2 from the germline V gene are PRHDT and FYEKMQ (reference sequence). Trimming cost V 3 bases and J 4 bases, with 12 bases left between them. CDR3 residues: CASSLGLTPTEAFF. CDR3 in DNA: TGTGCCAGCAGCTTGGGCCTAACCCCCACTGAAGCTTTCTTT.